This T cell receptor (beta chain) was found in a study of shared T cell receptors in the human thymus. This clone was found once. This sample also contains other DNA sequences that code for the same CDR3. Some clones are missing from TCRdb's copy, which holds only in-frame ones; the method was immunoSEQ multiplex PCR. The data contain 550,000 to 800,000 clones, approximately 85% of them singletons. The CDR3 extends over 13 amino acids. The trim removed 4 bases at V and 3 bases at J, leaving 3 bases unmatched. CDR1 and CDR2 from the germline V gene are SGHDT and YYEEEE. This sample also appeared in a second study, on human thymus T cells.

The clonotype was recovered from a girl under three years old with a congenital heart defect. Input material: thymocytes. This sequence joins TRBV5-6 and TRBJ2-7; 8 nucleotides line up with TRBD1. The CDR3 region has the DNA TGTGCCAGCAGCCGGGACAGGTACTACGAGCAGTACTTC. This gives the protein CASSRDRYYEQYF.